The next 24 T cell receptor beta chains were all read from a single sample in a study of cytomegalovirus exposure and HLA in healthy donors. TCRdb's table, derived via immunoSEQ multiplex PCR, lists solely in-frame clones and lacks some. Seen here are some 170,000 clones, around 85% observed once, and the top ten hold 5.5% to 6%. Material for sequencing was PBMCs. These receptors all come from a woman aged 25 to 45 in good health and CMV-seronegative.

This rearrangement joins TRBV6-5 to TRBJ1-2; 10 nucleotides line up with TRBD1. Germline CDR1 reads MNHEY; CDR2 reads SVGAGI. J lost 5 bases, V lost 0 bases, and 6 bases had no gene match. CDR3 length: 16 amino acids. The CDR3 nucleotides read TGTGCCAGCAGTTACTCCCGGACAGGGGGAGGATATGGCTACACCTTC. It encodes CASSYSRTGGGYGYTF.

This sequence joins TRBV9 and TRBJ2-3; no firm D call. This CDR3 is 14 amino acids long. The germline V gene has CDR1 SGDLS and CDR2 YYNGEE. V was cut by 0 bases and J by 6 bases, with 11 bases left in between. Written as DNA, the CDR3 is TGTGCCAGCAGCGTAGCTCAGCCACCCGATACGCAGTATTTT. Protein sequence: CASSVAQPPDTQYF.

V gene TRBV10-1 combines with J gene TRBJ2-3; D ambiguous. Germline CDR1 and CDR2: WNHNN and SYGVQD (reference sequence). V gave up 2 bases and J gave up 2 bases, with 8 bases separating them. CDR3 length: 14 residues. CDR3 DNA: TGCGCCAGCAGTGAGAGGGCGATCACAGATACGCAGTATTTT. It specifies CASSERAITDTQYF.

This clone turned up a few times. This sequence joins TRBV7-9 and TRBJ1-2; D is unclear. CDR3 size: 15 residues. CDR1 is SEHNR and CDR2 is FQNEAQ in the germline V gene (reference sequence). V lost 5 bases, J lost 7 bases, and 20 bases lay in between. CDR3 DNA: TGTGCCAGCAGCCACGGAGGCACACTAACCCCTGGCTACACCTTC. Its translation is CASSHGGTLTPGYTF.

V is TRBV7-6 and J is TRBJ2-1, with D possibly TRBD1 on 6 matching bases. The CDR3 runs to 14 residues. Deletions cut 0 bases from V and 10 bases from J, with 13 bases between. Germline-derived CDR1 and CDR2 are SGHVS and FNYEAQ. DNA for the CDR3: TGTGCCAGCAGCTTAGCTACACAGGGCAGGGAGCAGTTCTTC. Its translation is CASSLATQGREQFF.

The rearrangement uses TRBV19 and TRBJ2-1, with 7 bases lining up with TRBD2. The CDR3 runs 16 residues. Germline V gene lookup returns CDR1 LNHDA and CDR2 SQIVND (reference sequence). The J segment lost 4 bases and the V segment lost 2 bases, leaving 8 bases of the junction unmatched. The CDR3 coding sequence is TGTGCCAGTAGTATATGGAGGGCGGGGGTATACAATGAGCAGTTCTTC. Protein product: CASSIWRAGVYNEQFF.

This rearrangement joins TRBV19 to TRBJ1-4; D is unresolved. Germline V gene data show CDR1 as LNHDA and CDR2 as SQIVND (reference sequence). Trimming shortened V by 7 bases and J by 0 bases, and 15 bases separated the two germline ends. CDR3 length equals 16 residues. As DNA, the CDR3 is TGTGCCAGTACCCCCAGACACGTTGCAACTAATGAAAAACTGTTTTTT. Protein product: CASTPRHVATNEKLFF.

The chain uses TRBV15 and TRBJ1-3; D not resolved. The CDR3 contains 16 residues. V was cut by 0 bases and J by 4 bases, with 13 bases left in between. Looked up from germline, CDR1 is LNHNV and CDR2 is YYDKDF (reference sequence). CDR3 coding DNA: TGTGCCACCAGCAGAGATCGGCGACCGGGAGGAAACACCATATATTTT. Protein: CATSRDRRPGGNTIYF.

V and J are TRBV21-1 and TRBJ1-4; the D call TRBD1 from the table was never checked on the DNA. TRBV21-1 is reported as a pseudogene. This CDR3 has 17 residues. CDR3 in DNA: TGTGCCAGCAGCAAGTCCCCCGACAGGGAAATAAATGAAAAACTGTTTTTT. Encoded protein: CASSKSPDREINEKLFF.

This clone appeared once. This specimen includes other DNA sequences encoding the same CDR3. The rearrangement uses TRBV7-9 and TRBJ1-2, with 7 bases lining up with TRBD1. Germline V gives CDR1 SEHNR, CDR2 FQNEAQ (reference sequence). Losses at the gene ends were 3 bases for V and 7 bases for J; bases not matched to a gene: 2. CDR3 size: 12 residues. The DNA for the CDR3 is TGTGCCAGCAGCTTTAACAGGGGTGGCTACACCTTC. Amino acid sequence: CASSFNRGGYTF.

This rearrangement joins TRBV5-6 to TRBJ2-5; D not resolved. V gave up 0 bases and J gave up 1 base, with 7 bases separating them. The germline gives CDR1 SGHDT, CDR2 YYEEEE. This CDR3 comprises 14 residues. The CDR3 DNA follows: TGTGCCAGCAGCTTGGTACAGTCCCAAGAGACCCAGTACTTC. It translates to CASSLVQSQETQYF.

V usage is TRBV28 and J usage is TRBJ2-2; D gene unclear. The germline CDR1 and CDR2 sequences are MDHEN and SYDVKM. The CDR3 contains 13 residues. V lost 6 bases and J lost 4, with 9 bases in between. The CDR3 sequence: CASRADRTGELFF. CDR3 bases: TGTGCCAGCAGGGCGGACCGCACCGGGGAGCTGTTTTTT.

The chain has TRBV9 and TRBJ2-7; 9 nucleotides line up with TRBD1. Losses at the gene ends were 4 bases for V and 4 bases for J; bases not matched to a gene: 9. CDR1 and CDR2 (germline): SGDLS, YYNGEE. The CDR3 extends over 15 amino acids. CDR3 nucleotide sequence: TGTGCCAGCAGCCCCGGGACAGGGCGAACATACGAGCAGTACTTC. Its protein is CASSPGTGRTYEQYF.

The chain links TRBV5-4 to TRBJ2-1; 7 bases are shared with TRBD2. The junction had 4 bases not matched to a gene; V was cut back by 1 base and J by 6 bases. This CDR3 is 14 amino acids long. Germline V gene sequence: CDR1 SGHNT, CDR2 YYREEE (reference sequence). DNA for the CDR3: TGTGCCAGCAGCTTGCTAGCGGAGTCCAATGAGCAGTTCTTC. This gives the protein CASSLLAESNEQFF. The full variable domain, rest sourced from reference TRBV5-4 and TRBJ2-1, is ETGVTQSPTHLIKTRGQQVTLRCSSQSGHNTVSWYQQALGQGPQFIFQYYREEENGRGNFPPRFSGLQFPNYSSELNVNALELDDSALYLCASSLLAESNEQFFGPGTRLTVL.

The chain employs TRBV6-6 and TRBJ1-2; D possibly corresponds to TRBD1 (5 bases). The CDR3 consists of 14 residues. CDR1 and CDR2 (germline): MNHNY, SVGAGI (reference sequence). Trimming left V 2 bases short and J 2 bases short, with 9 bases between. The CDR3 region is CASSYHRDNYGYTF. The CDR3 nucleotides are TGTGCCAGCAGTTACCACCGGGACAACTATGGCTACACCTTC.

The chain links TRBV28 to TRBJ2-1; D remains unclear. The V gene's germline CDR1 is MDHEN and CDR2 SYDVKM. The V end was cut by 2 bases, the J end by 7 bases, with 6 bases between. The CDR3 extends over 12 amino acids. CDR3 amino acids: CASSLNGNEQFF. As DNA, the CDR3 is TGTGCCAGCAGTTTAAACGGGAATGAGCAGTTCTTC.

This rearrangement joins TRBV30 to TRBJ2-1, with 9 bases lining up with TRBD2. In germline, CDR1 is GTSNPN, CDR2 SVGIG (reference sequence). With V trimmed by 4 bases and J by 10 bases, 11 bases remained unmatched. The CDR3 runs to 14 residues. The CDR3 coding sequence is TGTGCCTGGACTTCGGCTAGCGGGATCTGGGAGCAGTTCTTC. Its translation: CAWTSASGIWEQFF.

This chain links TRBV6-6 with TRBJ2-7, with D possibly matching TRBD1 (5 bases). The V and J ends lost 2 bases and 5 bases respectively, with 19 bases between them. Germline values: CDR1 MNHNY, CDR2 SVGAGI (reference sequence). This CDR3 has 16 residues. The DNA for the CDR3 is TGTGCCAGCAGTTACGACAGTCCCTCCACCTGGGACGAGCAGTACTTC. This gives the protein CASSYDSPSTWDEQYF.

V gene TRBV4-3 combines with J gene TRBJ2-1; D unresolved. V lost 5 bases, J lost 6 bases, and 20 bases lay in between. Germline values: CDR1 LGHNA, CDR2 YSLEER. The CDR3 totals 16 residues. As DNA, the CDR3 is TGCGCCAGCAGCTCACGGAGTGGAGCTGGCGGCAATGAGCAGTTCTTC. It is translated as CASSSRSGAGGNEQFF.

This chain uses TRBV5-6 with TRBJ2-5; D gene uncertain. Per the germline V gene, CDR1 is SGHDT and CDR2 is YYEEEE. Trimming left V 2 bases short and J 10 bases short, with 18 bases between. This CDR3 spans 14 amino acids. DNA of the CDR3: TGTGCCAGCAGCTTTTCCCTAGACATTAAAGGCCAGTACTTC. Translating it yields CASSFSLDIKGQYF.

The chain joins TRBV6-5 to TRBJ2-7; a possible D gene is TRBD2 (6 bases). This CDR3 contains 15 residues. V was clipped by 0 bases and J by 1 base, with 10 bases between them. CDR1 is MNHEY, CDR2 SVGAGI, per germline. CDR3 sequence reads: CASSYSKGLSYEQYF. The CDR3 DNA sequence: TGTGCCAGCAGTTACTCGAAGGGACTTTCCTACGAGCAGTACTTC.

CDR3 region: CASSLEHLGDTQYF. The CDR3 DNA reads as TGTGCCAGCAGCTTGGAACACCTGGGGGATACGCAGTATTTT. The chain recombines TRBV5-4 with TRBJ2-3; D is unresolved. Trimming shortened V by 0 bases and J by 6 bases, and 11 bases separated the two germline ends. The CDR3 is made up of 14 amino acids. CDR1 is SGHNT and CDR2 is YYREEE in the germline V gene (reference sequence).

V is TRBV7-2 and J is TRBJ2-2, with TRBD2 identical over 10 bases. Trimming cost V 3 bases and J 7 bases; bases outside gene matches: 5. The CDR3 length is 15 residues. CDR1 SGHTA and CDR2 FQGNSA come from the germline V gene. The DNA for the CDR3 is TGTGCCAGCAGCTTTAGCGGGGGGTGGAGCGGGGAGCTGTTTTTT. This codes for CASSFSGGWSGELFF.

The chain recombines TRBV6-5 with TRBJ1-1; D is unresolved. The germline CDR1 and CDR2 sequences are MNHEY and SVGAGI. This CDR3 is 11 amino acids long. V was pared by 5 bases and J by 1 base, with 2 bases between. The CDR3 bases are TGTGCCAGCAGTGAGAACACTGAAGCTTTCTTT. This sequence encodes CASSENTEAFF.